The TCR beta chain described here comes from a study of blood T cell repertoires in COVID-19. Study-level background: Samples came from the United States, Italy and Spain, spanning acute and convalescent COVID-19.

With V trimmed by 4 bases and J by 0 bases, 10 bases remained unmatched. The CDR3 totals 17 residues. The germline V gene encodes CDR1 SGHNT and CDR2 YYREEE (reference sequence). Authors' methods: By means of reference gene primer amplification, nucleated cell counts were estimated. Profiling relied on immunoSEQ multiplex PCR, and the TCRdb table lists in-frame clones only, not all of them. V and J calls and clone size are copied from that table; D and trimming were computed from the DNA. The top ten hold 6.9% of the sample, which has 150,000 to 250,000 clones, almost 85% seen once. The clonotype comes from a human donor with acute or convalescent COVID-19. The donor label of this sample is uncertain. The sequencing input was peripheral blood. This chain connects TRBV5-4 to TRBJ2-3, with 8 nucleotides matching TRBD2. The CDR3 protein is CASSLGLAGPSTDTQYF. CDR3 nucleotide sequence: TGTGCCAGCAGCCTTGGACTAGCCGGTCCTAGCACAGATACGCAGTATTTT.